Described below is a single TCR beta chain sequence and its context. The data belong to a study of blood T cell repertoires in COVID-19. About the research overall: Sources were T cells, B-cell-depleted T cells, or PBMCs; the material itself was cDNA or gDNA.

The CDR3 extends over 14 amino acids. Trimming pared 1 base from V and 4 bases from J, leaving 10 bases between. CDR1 LNHDA and CDR2 SQIVND come from the germline V gene (reference sequence). Enrollment of patients from Seattle took place during active infection, with longitudinal follow-up. Generated by immunoSEQ multiplex PCR, the TCRdb table keeps only in-frame clones and is missing some. The repertoire holds 350,000 to 450,000 clones, with about nine tenths as singletons. The clonotype was recovered from a woman aged 40 to 49 with COVID-19, enrolled during active disease. The source material was peripheral blood. V is TRBV19 and J is TRBJ1-2, with unresolved D. Written as DNA, the CDR3 is TGTGCCAGTAGTATAGCGCAGATCTCCTATGGCTACACCTTC. This gives the protein CASSIAQISYGYTF.